By share, the clone carrying this T cell receptor (beta chain) ranks as medium-sized. Its specificity is unknown. This beta chain is off target for a library built for alpha chains, so its abundance means little. Time point described: sample taken at primary tumor resection. The sample is drawn from a study of spatial heterogeneity in lung cancer. Points from the study as a whole: One measure, the expanded intratumoral alpha and beta TCR count, tracked tumor mutation counts.

V was pared by 6 bases and J by 9 bases, with 15 bases between. Germline V gene data show CDR1 as MNHNS and CDR2 as SASEGT. There are 13 residues in the CDR3. MiXCR, applied by TCRdb to the 5' RACE reads, yields one record per CDR3 protein. The repertoire includes some 7,800 distinct CDR3 sequences, about an eighth of them detected once, and approximately 10% sits in the top ten. This receptor was obtained from a male donor with early-stage non-small cell lung cancer. The specimen was lung tumor tissue, collected at surgery. V gene TRBV6-1 combines with J gene TRBJ2-1; tentative D call: TRBD2 (5 bases). This chain's CDR3 is CASSLEAGGEQFF. CDR3 coding DNA: TGTGCCAGCAGCCTGGAAGCTGGAGGTGAGCAGTTCTTC.